Following are 15 T cell receptor beta chains from one sample sequenced in a study of chemoradiotherapy in HPV16-positive cancers. TCRdb's table, derived via immunoSEQ multiplex PCR, lists solely in-frame clones and lacks some. The sample has tens of thousands of clones, 80% seen once; the top ten hold about 3.8%. The material was blood, obtained from a patient who underwent chemoradiotherapy. The source is a human donor with HPV-associated anogenital cancer.

The chain recombines TRBV19 with TRBJ1-5, with D possibly TRBD1 on 5 matching bases. V was cut by 5 bases and J by 4 bases, with 9 bases left in between. Germline V CDR1 and CDR2: LNHDA, SQIVND (reference sequence). This CDR3 contains 13 residues. The CDR3 DNA reads TGTGCCAGTAGTCCGAGACAGAATCAGCCCCAGCATTTT. Translated, it gives CASSPRQNQPQHF.

The chain couples TRBV9 to TRBJ2-7; the D is unclear. This CDR3 has 14 residues. Germline CDR1 and CDR2: SGDLS and YYNGEE. Trimming removed 0 bases at V and 7 bases at J, with 14 bases between. In nucleotides, the CDR3 is TGTGCCAGCAGCGTAGGGCCATTAGGTACGGAGCAGTACTTC. It translates to CASSVGPLGTEQYF.

The gene calls are TRBV19 and TRBJ1-6; TRBD1 matches 8 bases. Germline V CDR1 and CDR2: LNHDA, SQIVND (reference sequence). The trim removed 10 bases at V and 2 bases at J, leaving 25 bases unmatched. The CDR3 runs 21 residues. The CDR3 region is CATAMKTGTGVPDPYNSPLHF. Written as DNA, the CDR3 is TGTGCCACCGCTATGAAAACCGGGACAGGAGTTCCGGACCCCTATAATTCACCCCTCCACTTT. Looking up the rest from reference TRBV19 and TRBJ1-6 gives the full variable domain: DGGITQSPKYLFRKEGQNVTLSCEQNLNHDAMYWYRQDPGQGLRLIYYSQIVNDFQKGDIAEGYSVSREKKESFPLTVTSAQKNPTAFYLCATAMKTGTGVPDPYNSPLHFGNGTRLTVT.

This rearrangement joins TRBV10-2 to TRBJ2-1; 11 positions match TRBD2. Germline values: CDR1 WSHSY, CDR2 SAAADI. The CDR3 covers 16 residues. The V and J ends lost 4 bases and 4 bases, in that order; junction bases with no gene match: 6. This chain's CDR3 is CASSAYLAGGYNEQFF. Written as DNA, the CDR3 is TGCGCCAGCAGTGCCTATCTAGCGGGGGGATACAATGAGCAGTTCTTC.

The rearrangement links TRBV5-1 to TRBJ2-1; TRBD2 matches 10 bases. V dropped 4 bases and J dropped 0; count of bases not matched to a gene: 4. The germline V gene has CDR1 SGHRS and CDR2 YFSETQ. The length of the CDR3 is 16 residues. Here the CDR3 DNA reads TGCGCCAGCAGCCTTCTAGCGGGGGACTCCTACAATGAGCAGTTCTTC. Its protein is CASSLLAGDSYNEQFF. Full variable domain (outside the CDR3, taken from reference TRBV5-1 and TRBJ2-1): KAGVTQTPRYLIKTRGQQVTLSCSPISGHRSVSWYQQTPGQGLQFLFEYFSETQRNKGNFPGRFSGRQFSNSRSEMNVSTLELGDSALYLCASSLLAGDSYNEQFFGPGTRLTVL.

This chain uses TRBV5-1 with TRBJ2-3; D is unclear. The CDR3 has 15 residues. CDR1 is SGHRS, CDR2 YFSETQ, per germline. Between the trimmed V and J ends, which lost 0 bases and 0 bases, there was a span of 8 bases. This CDR3 is CASSLAPRSTDTQYF. Here the CDR3 DNA reads TGCGCCAGCAGCTTGGCCCCGCGGAGCACAGATACGCAGTATTTT.

The V call is TRBV6-1, the J call TRBJ1-2; possibly TRBD1 for D (6 bases). Germline CDR1 and CDR2: MNHNS and SASEGT. The V gene lost 6 bases and the J gene lost 5 bases, with 13 bases spanning the gap. The CDR3 runs to 13 residues. The CDR3: CASRTGLAYGYTF. The DNA for the CDR3 is TGTGCCAGCAGGACAGGTTTAGCGTATGGCTACACCTTC.

This clone appeared a few times. This chain joins TRBV6-6 and TRBJ2-3; 10 bases fit TRBD1. V was pared by 4 bases and J by 3 bases, with 4 bases of the junction left unmatched. This CDR3 has 15 residues. Germline V CDR1 and CDR2: MNHNY, SVGAGI (reference sequence). For the CDR3, the DNA is TGTGCCAGCAGTTTGCGGACAGGGGGGACAGATACGCAGTATTTT. It translates to CASSLRTGGTDTQYF.

The chain recombines TRBV2 with TRBJ1-2; D perhaps matches TRBD1 (5 bases). Trimming removed 2 bases from V and 4 bases from J, with 14 bases in between. CDR3 length equals 15 residues. Germline V gene data show CDR1 as SNHLY and CDR2 as FYNNEI. Written as DNA, the CDR3 is TGTGCCAGCAGTGAAATCGAGGGGCAATTCTATGGCTACACCTTC. It specifies CASSEIEGQFYGYTF.

This clone was counted a single time. The chain recombines TRBV15 with TRBJ1-2, with D unclear. This CDR3 is built from 17 residues. The germline V gene has CDR1 LNHNV and CDR2 YYDKDF (reference sequence). Trimming shortened V by 0 bases and J by 0 bases, and 14 bases separated the two germline ends. The CDR3 protein is CATSRDRVGSTNYGYTF. DNA of the CDR3: TGTGCCACCAGCAGAGATAGGGTGGGGAGCACTAACTATGGCTACACCTTC.

The chain is built from TRBV27 and TRBJ2-7; no clear D. V was shortened by 5 bases and J by 2 bases, with 10 bases between the two germline ends. The CDR3 has 13 amino acids. Germline CDR1 MNHEY, CDR2 SMNVEV (reference sequence). CDR3 loop: CASSIRATYEQYF. CDR3 coding DNA: TGTGCCAGCAGTATCCGGGCGACCTACGAGCAGTACTTC.

This clone was recorded once. V and J are TRBV9 and TRBJ2-5; 7 bases line up with TRBD2. Germline V gene lookup returns CDR1 SGDLS and CDR2 YYNGEE. V lost 0 bases to trimming and J lost 3 bases; unmatched junction nucleotides: 8. The CDR3 extends over 16 amino acids. For the CDR3, the DNA is TGTGCCAGCAGCGTAGAGGGCGGGGGAGCTGAAGAGACCCAGTACTTC. This translates into CASSVEGGGAEETQYF.

The genes are TRBV19 and TRBJ2-3; 8 bases are shared with TRBD1. The CDR3 consists of 15 residues. V trimming: 6 bases; J trimming: 8 bases; junction bases outside the gene matches: 13. Germline V gives CDR1 LNHDA, CDR2 SQIVND (reference sequence). DNA of the CDR3: TGTGCCAGTAGCCTACCCCAGGGGGCTGGGGGTACGCAGTATTTT. Translation gives CASSLPQGAGGTQYF.

This clone has only a few counts. The chain carries TRBV30 and TRBJ1-1, with D maybe TRBD1 (5 bases). The V gene's germline CDR1 is GTSNPN and CDR2 SVGIG (reference sequence). This CDR3 spans 13 amino acids. V was clipped by 8 bases and J by 0 bases, with 13 bases between them. The CDR3 here is CAGRGLMNTEAFF. The DNA for the CDR3 is TGTGCCGGAAGGGGTCTTATGAACACTGAAGCTTTCTTT. Complete variable domain (other parts from reference TRBV30 and TRBJ1-1): SQTIHQWPATLVQPVGSPLSLECTVEGTSNPNLYWYRQAAGRGLQLLFYSVGIGQISSEVPQNLSASRPQDRQFILSSKKLLLSDSGFYLCAGRGLMNTEAFFGQGTRLTVV.

V is TRBV2 and J is TRBJ2-7; D possibly corresponds to TRBD1 (5 bases). This CDR3 comprises 13 residues. Germline CDR1 reads SNHLY; CDR2 reads FYNNEI. The ends were cut back, 7 bases at V and 3 bases at J, with 13 bases in the middle. CDR3: CASNRQNDYEQYF. The DNA of the CDR3 is TGTGCCAGCAATCGACAGAACGACTACGAGCAGTACTTC. Supplemented by reference TRBV2 and TRBJ2-7, the full variable domain reads EPEVTQTPSHQVTQMGQEVILRCVPISNHLYFYWYRQILGQKVEFLVSFYNNEISEKSEIFDDQFSVERPDGSNFTLKIRSTKLEDSAMYFCASNRQNDYEQYFGPGTRLTVT.